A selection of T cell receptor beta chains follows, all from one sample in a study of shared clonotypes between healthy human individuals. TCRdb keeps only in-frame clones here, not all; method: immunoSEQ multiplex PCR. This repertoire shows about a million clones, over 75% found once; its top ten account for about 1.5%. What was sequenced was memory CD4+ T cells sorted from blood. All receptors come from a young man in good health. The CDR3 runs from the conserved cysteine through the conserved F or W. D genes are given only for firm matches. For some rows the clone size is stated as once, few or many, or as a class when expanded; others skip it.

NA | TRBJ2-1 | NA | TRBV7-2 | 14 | TGTGCCAGCAGCTCGACTAGTACGTATAATGAGCAGTTCTTC | CASSSTSTYNEQFF
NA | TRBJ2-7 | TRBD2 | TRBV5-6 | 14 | TGTGCCAGCAGCTTCGGACTAGCGGGAGGGATGCAGTACTTC | CASSFGLAGGMQYF
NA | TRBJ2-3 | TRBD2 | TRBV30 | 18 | TGTGCCTGGAGTGGGTCGGGACTAGCGGGGGGGAATACAGATACGCAGTATTTT | CAWSGSGLAGGNTDTQYF
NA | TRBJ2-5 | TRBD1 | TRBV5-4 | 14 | TGTGCCAGCAGCTTGACAGGGGTTAAGGAGACCCAGTACTTC | CASSLTGVKETQYF
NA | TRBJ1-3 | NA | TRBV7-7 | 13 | TGTGCTAGCAGCCGGGACCCTGGAAACACCATATATTTT | CASSRDPGNTIYF
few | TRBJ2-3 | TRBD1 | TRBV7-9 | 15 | TGTGCCAGCAGCACGGACAGGGCCTTCACAGATACGCAGTATTTT | CASSTDRAFTDTQYF
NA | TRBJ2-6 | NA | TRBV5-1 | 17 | TGCGCCAGCAGCCGGGGACGGTCATCCTCTGGGGCCAACGTCCTGACTTTC | CASSRGRSSSGANVLTF
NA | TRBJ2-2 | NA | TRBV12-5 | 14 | TGTGCTAGTGGCTCGGGACTCAACACCGGGGAGCTGTTTTTT | CASGSGLNTGELFF
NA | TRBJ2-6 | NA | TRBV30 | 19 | TGTGCCTGGAGTGTACTGTTCACTTCCTGGGGGTCTGGGGCCAACGTCCTGACTTTC | CAWSVLFTSWGSGANVLTF
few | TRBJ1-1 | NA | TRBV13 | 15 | TGTGCCAGCAGCTTAGTCCTATCCGAGAACACTGAAGCTTTCTTT | CASSLVLSENTEAFF
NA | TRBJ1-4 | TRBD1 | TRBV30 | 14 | TGTGCCTGGAGTACAGGGGCTGACAATGAAAAACTGTTTTTT | CAWSTGADNEKLFF
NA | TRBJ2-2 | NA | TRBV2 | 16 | TGTGCCAGCAGTGAGGACCCGTCAGGGTTAGGCGGGGAGCTGTTTTTT | CASSEDPSGLGGELFF
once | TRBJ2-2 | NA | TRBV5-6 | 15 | TGTGCCAGCAGCTTGGAGGGAAGAAACACCGGGGAGCTGTTTTTT | CASSLEGRNTGELFF
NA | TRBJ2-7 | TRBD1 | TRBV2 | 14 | TGTGCCAGCAGGTTTAACAGGGGTTTGTACGAGCAGTACTTC | CASRFNRGLYEQYF
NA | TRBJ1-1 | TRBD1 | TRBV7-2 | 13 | TGTGCCAGCAGCTTAGACAGGGGGAGGGAAGCTTTCTTT | CASSLDRGREAFF
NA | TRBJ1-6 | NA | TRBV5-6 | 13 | TGTGCCAGCAGCCACGACAGGAATTCACCCCTCCACTTT | CASSHDRNSPLHF
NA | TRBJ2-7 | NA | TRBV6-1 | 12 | TGTGCCAGCAGATTACACCGGTCGGAGCAGTACTTC | CASRLHRSEQYF